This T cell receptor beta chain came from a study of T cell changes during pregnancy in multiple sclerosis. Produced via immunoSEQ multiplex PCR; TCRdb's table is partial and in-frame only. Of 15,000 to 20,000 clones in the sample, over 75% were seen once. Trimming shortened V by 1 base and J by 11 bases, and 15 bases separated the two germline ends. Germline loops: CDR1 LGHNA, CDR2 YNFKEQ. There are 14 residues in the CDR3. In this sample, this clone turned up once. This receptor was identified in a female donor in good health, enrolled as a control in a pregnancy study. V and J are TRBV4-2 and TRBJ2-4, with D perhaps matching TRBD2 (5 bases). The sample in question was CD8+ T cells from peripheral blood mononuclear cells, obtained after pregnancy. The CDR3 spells CASSQVSSEGVQYF. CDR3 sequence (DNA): TGTGCCAGCAGCCAAGTTAGCTCTGAGGGCGTTCAGTACTTC.